The 26 T cell receptor beta chains reported below all come from one sample, sequenced in a study of T-cell memory formation after mild COVID-19. TCRdb used MiXCR to reprocess the 5' RACE reads, holding one entry per CDR3 protein. The repertoire holds just over 60,000 distinct CDR3 sequences, with approximately 9% as singletons. Sequenced: PBMCs or a T cell subset sorted from them (not recorded which). The receptors were sampled from a man younger than 35 who had mild COVID-19 (a few samples of this study predate the infection). Cell type and time point are not known.

The rearrangement uses TRBV7-6 and TRBJ1-6; maybe TRBD1 (6 bases). V was shortened by 1 base and J by 9 bases, with 19 bases between the two germline ends. In germline, CDR1 is SGHVS, CDR2 FNYEAQ. CDR3 size: 17 residues. The CDR3 spells CASSLGLARGHLSPLHF. CDR3 nucleotides: TGTGCCAGCAGCTTAGGTTTGGCCAGGGGACACCTTTCACCCCTCCACTTT.

The gene calls are TRBV7-8 and TRBJ2-3, with 10 bases that match TRBD2. Per germline, CDR1 SGHVS and CDR2 FQNEAQ. V gave up 5 bases and J gave up 2 bases; unmatched junction bases: 7. The CDR3 sequence is 16 residues long. The CDR3 loop is CASSTGLAALTDTQYF. As DNA, the CDR3 is TGTGCCAGCAGCACCGGACTAGCGGCCCTCACAGATACGCAGTATTTT.

This clonotype was seen at least ten times. V is TRBV6-2 or TRBV6-3 and J is TRBJ2-2; a possible D gene is TRBD1 (5 bases). Germline assignment: CDR1 MNHEY and CDR2 SVGEGT. Trimming shortened V by 0 bases and J by 4 bases, and 12 bases separated the two germline ends. This CDR3 spans 16 amino acids. This chain's CDR3 is CASSYSERGSTGELFF. CDR3 nucleotides: TGTGCCAGCAGTTACTCGGAAAGGGGAAGCACCGGGGAGCTGTTTTTT.

The sample holds a few counts of this clonotype. CDR3 sequence (DNA): TGTGCCCTAACTGGGACAGGGGTTAACTATGGCTACACCTTC. This sequence encodes CALTGTGVNYGYTF. The chain couples TRBV12-3 or TRBV12-4 to TRBJ1-2; 10 bases fit TRBD1. This CDR3 spans 14 amino acids. Losses at the gene ends were 11 bases for V and 1 base for J; bases not matched to a gene: 7.

The V gene is TRBV4-3, the J gene TRBJ2-7; 7 bases align to TRBD1. The V segment lost 1 base and the J segment 0 bases; nucleotides outside the gene matches: 6. CDR1 is LGHNA, CDR2 YSLEER, per germline. This CDR3 is 16 amino acids long. For the CDR3, the DNA is TGCGCCAGCAGCCAAGTAGGGACAGCCAGCTCCTACGAGCAGTACGTC. Translation gives CASSQVGTASSYEQYV.

This clonotype has just a few counts. The chain recombines TRBV28 with TRBJ2-7; 9 nucleotides line up with TRBD1. The V gene end was trimmed by 5 bases and the J gene end by 0 bases; junction bases not matched to a gene: 8. Germline assignment: CDR1 MDHEN and CDR2 SYDVKM. The CDR3 length is 16 residues. CDR3: CASSPLDRGRSYEQYV. Written as DNA, the CDR3 is TGTGCCAGCAGTCCTTTGGACAGGGGACGCTCCTACGAGCAGTACGTC.

V is TRBV28 and J is TRBJ1-5; TRBD1 is a possible D gene (5 bases). The V end was cut by 6 bases, the J end by 2 bases, with 14 bases between. This CDR3 spans 15 amino acids. The germline V gene has CDR1 MDHEN and CDR2 SYDVKM. CDR3 nucleotide sequence: TGTGCCAGCAGGGATATCCAGGGAGGCAATCAGCCCCAGCATTTT. Protein sequence: CASRDIQGGNQPQHF.

This clonotype came up a few times. The V call is TRBV12-3 or TRBV12-4, the J call TRBJ1-1; D gene uncertain. V was pared by 3 bases and J by 1 base, with 6 bases between. CDR3 size: 13 residues. In nucleotides, the CDR3 is TGTGCCAGCAGTTTTGCCTGGAACACTGAAGCTTTCTTT. Amino acids: CASSFAWNTEAFF.

This clonotype occurred a few times. The chain employs TRBV5-1 and TRBJ1-5, with 7 bases lining up with TRBD1. The CDR3 is made up of 14 amino acids. Per the germline V gene, CDR1 is SGHRS and CDR2 is YFSETQ. V lost 4 bases to trimming and J lost 7 bases; unmatched junction nucleotides: 8. The CDR3 is CASSPGTAEQPQHF. Here the CDR3 DNA reads TGCGCCAGCAGCCCCGGGACAGCTGAACAGCCCCAGCATTTT.

CDR3 DNA sequence: TGTGCCAGCAGTTACTCGAGGGGCTCGGGTGAAGCTTTCTTT. This codes for CASSYSRGSGEAFF. This rearrangement joins TRBV6-2 or TRBV6-3 to TRBJ1-1, with D perhaps matching TRBD1 (5 bases). Trimming cost V 0 bases and J 7 bases, with 12 bases left between them. Germline V gene lookup returns CDR1 MNHEY and CDR2 SVGEGT. The CDR3 has 14 residues.

This clonotype was observed a few times. This chain connects TRBV27 to TRBJ2-5; D not resolved. This CDR3 has 14 amino acids. Trimming took off 1 base at V and 4 bases at J, with 10 bases between the two ends. Germline CDR1 and CDR2: MNHEY and SMNVEV (reference sequence). The CDR3 sequence: CASSLYGGAETQYF. CDR3 nucleotide sequence: TGTGCCAGCAGTTTATACGGTGGAGCAGAGACCCAGTACTTC.

The J gene is TRBJ1-4, the V gene TRBV7-2; D remains ambiguous. The germline V and J ends were trimmed by 2 bases and 8 bases, with 12 bases remaining between them. The CDR3 has 14 residues. Germline CDR1 SGHTA, CDR2 FQGNSA. The CDR3 reads CASSLMEGGEKLFF. CDR3 DNA sequence: TGTGCCAGCAGCTTAATGGAGGGAGGAGAAAAACTGTTTTTT. Full variable domain (rest looked up from reference TRBV7-2 and TRBJ1-4): GAGVSQSPSNKVTEKGKDVELRCDPISGHTALYWYRQSLGQGLEFLIYFQGNSAPDKSGLPSDRFSAERTGGSVSTLTIQRTQQEDSAVYLCASSLMEGGEKLFFGSGTQLSVL.

By frequency in the sample, this clonotype is medium-sized (0.01 to 0.1%). The chain carries TRBV7-2 and TRBJ2-7; D possibly uses TRBD1 or TRBD2 (6 bases each). The germline V gene encodes CDR1 SGHTA and CDR2 FQGNSA. V shed 5 bases and J shed 6 bases, with 17 bases lying between them. This CDR3 comprises 14 residues. The CDR3 DNA reads TGTGCCAGCAGCGCCGGGGGCCCCAGCACCGAGCAGTACTTC. Translation: CASSAGGPSTEQYF.

V usage is TRBV20-1 and J usage is TRBJ2-7; 8 nucleotides agree with TRBD2. The CDR3 runs 14 residues. The germline V gene has CDR1 DFQATT and CDR2 SNEGSKA (reference sequence). With 2 bases clipped from V and 2 bases from J, the junction kept 5 bases outside the gene matches. The CDR3 nucleotides read TGCAGTGCTAGACCCGGGGGGGTTACCTACGAGCAGTACTTC. Translating it yields CSARPGGVTYEQYF.

This clonotype was observed a handful of times. Here the CDR3 DNA reads TGCGCCAGCAGCTTGCCGGACCCCTACGAGCAGTACTTC. Translated: CASSLPDPYEQYF. This rearrangement joins TRBV5-1 to TRBJ2-7; no clear D. V was clipped by 1 base and J by 2 bases, with 7 bases between them. The CDR3 contains 13 residues. Germline CDR1 is SGHRS and CDR2 is YFSETQ.

This clonotype was recorded many times. This chain connects TRBV7-8 to TRBJ2-5; D may correspond to TRBD1 or TRBD2 (6 bases each). The germline V gene has CDR1 SGHVS and CDR2 FQNEAQ. V was pared by 6 bases and J by 7 bases, with 18 bases between. CDR3 length: 14 residues. The CDR3 nucleotides read TGTGCCAGCAGAGTCCCCCGGGGGCCCAGGACCCAGTACTTC. Protein product: CASRVPRGPRTQYF.

This clonotype was observed at least ten times. The V and J genes are TRBV29-1 and TRBJ2-7; 9 nucleotides agree with TRBD2. The germline gives CDR1 SQVTM, CDR2 ANQGSEA. The V and J ends lost 6 bases and 3 bases, in that order; junction bases with no gene match: 9. The CDR3 length is 14 residues. This CDR3 is CSVETGTSNYEQYF. CDR3 coding DNA: TGCAGCGTCGAGACCGGGACTAGCAACTACGAGCAGTACTTC.

The V and J genes are TRBV7-8 and TRBJ2-2; a weak D match, TRBD2 (6 bases). Germline values: CDR1 SGHVS, CDR2 FQNEAQ. This CDR3 contains 15 residues. Trimming removed 5 bases at V and 5 bases at J, with 15 bases between. CDR3 nucleotide sequence: TGTGCCAGCAGCCGACGGGGGATCAGGACCGGGGAGCTGTTTTTT. Amino acids: CASSRRGIRTGELFF.

V and J are TRBV9 and TRBJ1-2, with 8 bases fitting TRBD1. The germline V gene encodes CDR1 SGDLS and CDR2 YYNGEE. The V segment lost 3 bases and the J segment 12 bases; nucleotides outside the gene matches: 7. There are 12 residues in the CDR3. Written as DNA, the CDR3 is TGTGCCAGCAGCGAGAGCTCCAGGGGGCACACCTTC. Translated, it gives CASSESSRGHTF.

The count of this clonotype is one. The chain carries TRBV2 and TRBJ2-5; 12 bases map to TRBD2. V lost 2 bases, J lost 3 bases, and 1 base stayed unmatched. The CDR3 covers 15 residues. The germline V gene encodes CDR1 SNHLY and CDR2 FYNNEI. CDR3 DNA sequence: TGTGCCAGCAGTGAAAGGACTAGCGGGGAAGAGACCCAGTACTTC. Protein product: CASSERTSGEETQYF.

This clonotype was recorded many times. CDR3 coding DNA: TGCGCCAGCAGCTTAGGAGGGGCCACAGATACGCAGTATTTT. Protein product: CASSLGGATDTQYF. The chain recombines TRBV5-1 with TRBJ2-3, with a possible D match to TRBD2 (6 bases). Deletions cut 2 bases from V and 2 bases from J, with 9 bases between. CDR3 length equals 14 residues. CDR1 and CDR2 (germline): SGHRS, YFSETQ.

Many counts were recorded for this clonotype. The V call is TRBV6-5, the J call TRBJ2-3; maybe TRBD2 (5 bases). The germline V gene encodes CDR1 MNHEY and CDR2 SVGAGI. Trimming took 5 bases from V and 6 from J, leaving 9 bases between them. The CDR3 spans 12 residues. This chain's CDR3 is CASSAPGDTQYF. CDR3 coding DNA: TGTGCCAGCAGTGCACCGGGGGATACGCAGTATTTT.

DNA of the CDR3: TGTGCCAGCAGTGCTTTGGCAGGGAGGTATGTTTTGGATACGCAGTATTTT. Translation gives CASSALAGRYVLDTQYF. The rearrangement joins TRBV25-1 to TRBJ2-3; D may be TRBD2 (6 bases). This CDR3 has 17 amino acids. V lost 4 bases and J 6 bases, leaving 23 bases between the germline ends. Germline lookup yields CDR1 MGHDK and CDR2 SYGVNS.

This clonotype was picked up many times. The J gene is TRBJ2-1, the V gene TRBV10-3; 9 nucleotides match TRBD1. The CDR3 contains 17 residues. Germline V gene data show CDR1 as ENHRY and CDR2 as SYGVKD. Trimming took 0 bases from V and 6 from J; bases not matched to a gene: 9. The CDR3 here is CAISESTGTGLFNEQFF. CDR3 in DNA: TGTGCCATCAGTGAGTCGACCGGGACAGGGCTTTTCAATGAGCAGTTCTTC.

This clonotype was counted between two and nine times. This CDR3 reads CASARAGVSSGKETQYF. The CDR3 nucleotides are TGTGCCAGCGCAAGGGCTGGAGTGTCTAGCGGAAAAGAGACCCAGTACTTC. V is TRBV6-2 or TRBV6-3 and J is TRBJ2-5; TRBD2 matches at 7 bases. The CDR3 consists of 17 residues. Germline assignment: CDR1 MNHEY and CDR2 SVGEGT. V lost 8 bases to trimming and J lost 3 bases; unmatched junction nucleotides: 18.

This clonotype showed up many times. J is TRBJ2-5 and V is TRBV5-1; 8 nucleotides align to TRBD1. The germline V gene encodes CDR1 SGHRS and CDR2 YFSETQ. The CDR3 consists of 14 residues. Trimming removed 4 bases from V and 4 bases from J; junction bases left unmatched: 6. This CDR3 reads CASSKGQGLETQYF. The CDR3 DNA reads TGCGCCAGCAGCAAAGGACAGGGCTTAGAGACCCAGTACTTC.